This entry lists 25 T cell receptor beta chains sequenced from one sample in a study of cytotoxic CD8 clonotypes in ibrutinib-treated CLL. Here immunoSEQ multiplex PCR was the method, and the copy in TCRdb shows in-frame clones only, minus some. There are about 200,000 clones in the sample; approximately 68% occur only once, and about an eighth lies in the top ten. This sample comprised PBMCs, obtained after 24 months of ibrutinib treatment. These TCRs come from a human donor with chronic lymphocytic leukemia.

The V and J genes are TRBV5-1 and TRBJ1-1, with unresolved D. The CDR3 length is 12 residues. Trimming stripped 2 bases from V and 7 bases from J, with 9 bases between. The germline V gene has CDR1 SGHRS and CDR2 YFSETQ. The CDR3 here is CASSFPADEAFF. The CDR3 DNA reads as TGCGCCAGCAGCTTTCCGGCAGATGAAGCTTTCTTT.

This clone came up once. The rearrangement links TRBV30 to TRBJ1-3, with D tentatively TRBD1 (6 bases). CDR1 is GTSNPN and CDR2 is SVGIG in the germline V gene (reference sequence). V was shortened by 6 bases and J by 0 bases, with 12 bases between the two germline ends. This CDR3 spans 14 amino acids. The CDR3: CACSTGTSGNTIYF. DNA of the CDR3: TGTGCCTGCAGTACAGGGACCTCTGGAAACACCATATATTTT.

The CDR3 DNA follows: TGTGCCAGCAGTTCCAACGGACGAGCGGGAGCTTTCTTT. Translated, it gives CASSSNGRAGAFF. The chain couples TRBV28 to TRBJ1-1; D gene ambiguous. V lost 4 bases and J 10 bases, leaving 16 bases between the germline ends. Germline CDR1 and CDR2: MDHEN and SYDVKM. The CDR3 sequence is 13 residues long.

The V gene is TRBV19, the J gene TRBJ1-2, with D maybe TRBD1 (5 bases). The CDR3 is made up of 13 amino acids. Germline V gives CDR1 LNHDA, CDR2 SQIVND (reference sequence). The V and J ends lost 6 bases and 3 bases respectively, with 11 bases between them. The CDR3 DNA follows: TGTGCCAGTAGCACCGACAGATACTATGGCTACACCTTC. It yields the protein CASSTDRYYGYTF. Drawing the rest from reference TRBV19 and TRBJ1-2, the complete variable domain is DGGITQSPKYLFRKEGQNVTLSCEQNLNHDAMYWYRQDPGQGLRLIYYSQIVNDFQKGDIAEGYSVSREKKESFPLTVTSAQKNPTAFYLCASSTDRYYGYTFGSGTRLTVV.

In regard to this clone: The junction shows a germline mismatch at one end, possibly a read error. The chain links TRBV7-7 to TRBJ2-7; TRBD1 matches 7 bases. The CDR3 totals 17 residues. The germline V gene encodes CDR1 SSHAT and CDR2 FNYEAQ (reference sequence). The CDR3 sequence: CASSLAPRGTGELEQYF. The CDR3 DNA follows: TGTGCTAGCAGCTTGGCCCCACGAGGTACAGGGGAGCTCGAGCAGTACTTC.

The rearrangement joins TRBV6-5 to TRBJ2-2; possible D gene TRBD1, 6 bases. Germline V CDR1 and CDR2: MNHEY, SVGAGI. The CDR3 totals 14 residues. V was clipped by 8 bases and J by 7 bases, with 17 bases between them. The CDR3 protein is CASFGHSGDGELFF. CDR3 sequence (DNA): TGTGCCAGCTTCGGACACTCAGGGGACGGGGAGCTGTTTTTT.

This chain uses TRBV18 with TRBJ1-1; D not certain. Per germline, CDR1 KGHSH and CDR2 LQKENI. The CDR3 has 14 residues. Trimming stripped 10 bases from V and 5 bases from J, with 20 bases between. DNA of the CDR3: TGTGCCACCTCCGGTGGTGGGTTAGGGACTGAAGCTTTCTTT. It encodes CATSGGGLGTEAFF.

This clone was recorded only once. The genes are TRBV5-1 and TRBJ2-7; D possibly matches TRBD1 or TRBD2 (5 bases each). The V gene lost 0 bases and the J gene lost 3 bases, with 10 bases spanning the gap. In germline, CDR1 is SGHRS, CDR2 YFSETQ. The CDR3 extends over 14 amino acids. The CDR3 DNA follows: TGCGCCAGCAGCTTGGCGGAGGACAACTACGAGCAGTACTTC. Amino acid sequence: CASSLAEDNYEQYF.

V and J are TRBV4-2 and TRBJ2-6; 12 bases fit TRBD2. Losses at the gene ends were 2 bases for V and 0 bases for J; bases not matched to a gene: 2. Germline values: CDR1 LGHNA, CDR2 YNFKEQ. CDR3 length equals 18 residues. The CDR3 sequence is CASSQRTSGASGANVLTF. CDR3 DNA: TGTGCCAGCAGCCAAAGGACTAGCGGGGCCTCTGGGGCCAACGTCCTGACTTTC.

The chain recombines TRBV6-4 with TRBJ1-1; unclear D gene. Germline V gives CDR1 MRHNA, CDR2 SNTAGT. Between the trimmed V and J ends, which lost 6 bases and 8 bases, there was a span of 22 bases. CDR3 length: 15 residues. Here the CDR3 DNA reads TGTGCCAGCAGCCCGTACGGAACGCCGTCTTCCGAAGCTTTCTTT. It is translated as CASSPYGTPSSEAFF.

This chain joins TRBV6-5 and TRBJ1-2, with D possibly matching TRBD1 (5 bases). Per germline, CDR1 MNHEY and CDR2 SVGAGI. V was cut by 2 bases and J by 3 bases, with 7 bases left in between. The CDR3 spans 13 residues. Written as DNA, the CDR3 is TGTGCCAGCAGTTACGACAGATACTATGGCTACACCTTC. It codes for CASSYDRYYGYTF.

This clone occurred a few times. The CDR3 bases are TGTGCCAGCAGCGCTAGCGGGAGCGGCAATGAGCAGTTCTTC. Translation gives CASSASGSGNEQFF. V and J are TRBV11-2 and TRBJ2-1; 10 bases match TRBD2. Germline V lookup: CDR1 SGHAT, CDR2 FQNNGV. CDR3 size: 14 residues. V shed 5 bases and J 6 bases; nucleotides not matched to a gene: 4. Variable domain in full (rest from reference TRBV11-2 and TRBJ2-1): EAGVAQSPRYKIIEKRQSVAFWCNPISGHATLYWYQQILGQGPKLLIQFQNNGVVDDSQLPKDRFSAERLKGVDSTLKIQPAKLEDSAVYLCASSASGSGNEQFFGPGTRLTVL.

The chain employs TRBV11-2 and TRBJ2-1; 7 bases map to TRBD2. Looked up from germline, CDR1 is SGHAT and CDR2 is FQNNGV. This CDR3 is built from 16 residues. With 5 bases clipped from V and 8 bases from J, the junction kept 15 bases outside the gene matches. Here the CDR3 DNA reads TGTGCCAGCAGCCCGCGTCTGGGCGGGAGCCGACATGAGCAGTTCTTC. Encoded protein: CASSPRLGGSRHEQFF.

V gene TRBV7-9 combines with J gene TRBJ2-3, with 10 bases matching TRBD2. Germline loops: CDR1 SEHNR, CDR2 FQNEAQ (reference sequence). V trimming: 2 bases; J trimming: 3 bases; junction bases outside the gene matches: 8. The CDR3 consists of 17 residues. The CDR3 is CASSLLAGAVLTDTQYF. The DNA for the CDR3 is TGTGCCAGCAGCTTACTAGCGGGAGCCGTCTTGACAGATACGCAGTATTTT.

This chain uses TRBV5-4 with TRBJ2-4, with D hard to call. This CDR3 is 16 amino acids long. Deletions cut 4 bases from V and 2 bases from J, with 16 bases between. Germline assignment: CDR1 SGHNT and CDR2 YYREEE (reference sequence). As DNA, the CDR3 is TGTGCCAGCAGCGTTAGTTTAATCAGTCCCAAAAACATTCAGTACTTC. Translated: CASSVSLISPKNIQYF.

The rearrangement uses TRBV6-5 and TRBJ2-7; TRBD2 agrees at 10 bases. V trimming: 6 bases; J trimming: 4 bases; junction bases outside the gene matches: 3. The germline CDR1 and CDR2 sequences are MNHEY and SVGAGI. This CDR3 contains 13 residues. The CDR3 loop reads CASSRTSGYEQYF. Written as DNA, the CDR3 is TGTGCCAGCAGCCGGACTAGCGGATACGAGCAGTACTTC.

The CDR3 sequence is CASSIAQGGAGELFF. DNA for the CDR3: TGTGCCAGTAGTATAGCCCAGGGCGGCGCCGGGGAGCTGTTTTTT. V usage is TRBV19 and J usage is TRBJ2-2; D possibly corresponds to TRBD1 (5 bases). The ends were cut back, 1 base at V and 6 bases at J, with 12 bases in the middle. The CDR3 sequence is 15 residues long. Germline CDR1 reads LNHDA; CDR2 reads SQIVND (reference sequence).

J is TRBJ2-4 and V is TRBV18; 8 bases align to TRBD1. Trimming took 2 bases from V and 5 from J; bases not matched to a gene: 2. The CDR3 contains 14 residues. Germline CDR1 reads KGHSH; CDR2 reads LQKENI. In DNA form, the CDR3 reads TGTGCCAGCTCACCAACGGACAGGGAAAACATTCAGTACTTC. It is translated as CASSPTDRENIQYF.

This chain links TRBV4-2 with TRBJ2-7; 14 bases are a match to TRBD2. Germline trimming cut 0 bases from V and 5 bases from J; bases unmatched to any gene: 6. Germline values: CDR1 LGHNA, CDR2 YNFKEQ. This CDR3 is 17 amino acids long. CDR3 nucleotides: TGTGCCAGCAGCCAAGAGGGGACTAGCGGGAGTCGCAACGAGCAGTACTTC. Its translation: CASSQEGTSGSRNEQYF.

This clone was seen more than once but under ten times. V gene TRBV10-1 combines with J gene TRBJ2-2, with TRBD1 matching over 7 bases. From germline, CDR1 is WNHNN and CDR2 SYGVQD (reference sequence). V shed 6 bases and J 3 bases; nucleotides not matched to a gene: 7. This CDR3 region has 15 residues. CDR3: CASRQGTVDTGELFF. The CDR3 DNA reads as TGCGCCAGCAGACAGGGGACGGTAGACACCGGGGAGCTGTTTTTT.

The rearrangement uses TRBV5-1 and TRBJ1-1; D may be TRBD1 (5 bases). Deletions cut 0 bases from V and 10 bases from J, with 13 bases between. Germline loops: CDR1 SGHRS, CDR2 YFSETQ. CDR3 length: 13 amino acids. This chain's CDR3 is CASSLGQNVGAFF. CDR3 DNA: TGCGCCAGCAGCTTGGGACAGAACGTCGGAGCTTTCTTT. The full variable domain, with the rest looked up from reference TRBV5-1 and TRBJ1-1, is KAGVTQTPRYLIKTRGQQVTLSCSPISGHRSVSWYQQTPGQGLQFLFEYFSETQRNKGNFPGRFSGRQFSNSRSEMNVSTLELGDSALYLCASSLGQNVGAFFGQGTRLTVV.

V usage is TRBV2 and J usage is TRBJ2-7; unclear D gene. Per germline, CDR1 SNHLY and CDR2 FYNNEI. The CDR3 sequence is 11 residues long. V lost 7 bases and J lost 5, with 9 bases in between. CDR3: CASKTPDEQYF. The CDR3 bases are TGTGCCAGCAAGACCCCGGACGAGCAGTACTTC.

The V and J genes are TRBV6-1 and TRBJ2-2, with D uncertain. V was pared by 7 bases and J by 1 base, with 10 bases between. The CDR3 contains 14 residues. Germline CDR1 is MNHNS and CDR2 is SASEGT. The CDR3: CASTLQVNTGELFF. CDR3 DNA sequence: TGTGCCAGCACTCTCCAGGTGAACACCGGGGAGCTGTTTTTT.

This clone showed up just once. The chain uses TRBV5-1 and TRBJ2-1, with 10 bases that match TRBD1. The CDR3 consists of 13 residues. J was trimmed by 10 bases and V by 4 bases; bases with no gene match: 5. Germline CDR1 is SGHRS and CDR2 is YFSETQ. The CDR3 bases are TGCGCCAGCAGCGTGACAGGGGGCTTGGAGCAGTTCTTC. Translation: CASSVTGGLEQFF. Full variable domain (missing parts from reference TRBV5-1 and TRBJ2-1): KAGVTQTPRYLIKTRGQQVTLSCSPISGHRSVSWYQQTPGQGLQFLFEYFSETQRNKGNFPGRFSGRQFSNSRSEMNVSTLELGDSALYLCASSVTGGLEQFFGPGTRLTVL.

The J gene is TRBJ2-3, the V gene TRBV29-1, with D possibly called TRBD1 or TRBD2 (6 bases each). The CDR3 has 16 residues. CDR1 and CDR2 from the germline V gene are SQVTM and ANQGSEA. V was pared by 2 bases and J by 0 bases, with 15 bases between. CDR3: CSVEPWGAPSTDTQYF. The CDR3 nucleotides are TGCAGCGTTGAACCCTGGGGGGCCCCCAGCACAGATACGCAGTATTTT.